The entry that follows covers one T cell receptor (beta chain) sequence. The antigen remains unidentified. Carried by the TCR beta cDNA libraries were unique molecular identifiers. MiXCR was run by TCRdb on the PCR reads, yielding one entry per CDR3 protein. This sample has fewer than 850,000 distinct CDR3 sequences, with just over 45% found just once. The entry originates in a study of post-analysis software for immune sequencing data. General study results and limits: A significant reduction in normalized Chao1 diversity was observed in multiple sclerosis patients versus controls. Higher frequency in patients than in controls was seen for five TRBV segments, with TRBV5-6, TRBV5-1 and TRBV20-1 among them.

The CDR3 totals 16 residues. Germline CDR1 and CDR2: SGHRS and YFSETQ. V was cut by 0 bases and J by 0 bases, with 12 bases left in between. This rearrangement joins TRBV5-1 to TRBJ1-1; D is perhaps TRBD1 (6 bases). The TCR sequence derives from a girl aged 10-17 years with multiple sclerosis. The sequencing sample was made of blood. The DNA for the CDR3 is TGCGCCAGCAGCTTGGGTTCCAGGGGCCTGAACACTGAAGCTTTCTTT. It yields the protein CASSLGSRGLNTEAFF.